The 24 T cell receptor beta chains given below trace back to one sample, sequenced in a study of cytomegalovirus exposure and HLA in healthy donors. Use of 60 Vbeta and 13 Jbeta primers characterized the PCR. Generated by immunoSEQ multiplex PCR, the TCRdb table keeps only in-frame clones and is missing some. The sample holds some 70,000 clones, 55% to 70% seen once. Material: PBMCs. The receptors derive from a woman between 50 and 59 years old in good health and CMV-seronegative.

This chain joins TRBV6-4 and TRBJ1-4, with TRBD1 matching 8 bases. Trimming at V came to 6 bases and at J to 7 bases, leaving 13 bases not matched to a gene. Germline V gives CDR1 MRHNA, CDR2 SNTAGT. The CDR3 has 16 residues. The CDR3 nucleotides read TGTGCCAGCAGACGAAGGAGCAGGGGGCGCGGTGAAAAACTGTTTTTT. It translates to CASRRRSRGRGEKLFF.

This chain connects TRBV5-1 to TRBJ1-2; tentative D call: TRBD1 (6 bases). The ends were cut back, 4 bases at V and 7 bases at J, with 17 bases in the middle. This CDR3 is built from 14 residues. Germline values: CDR1 SGHRS, CDR2 YFSETQ. CDR3 residues: CASSPTTGTGGYTF. As DNA, the CDR3 is TGCGCCAGCAGCCCAACCACAGGGACGGGTGGCTACACCTTC.

The chain is built from TRBV7-2 and TRBJ2-1; 9 bases line up with TRBD2. The CDR3 runs 15 residues. V lost 0 bases, J lost 4 bases, and 1 base stayed unmatched. CDR1 and CDR2 (germline): SGHTA, FQGNSA. The CDR3 spells CASSLASGGYNEQFF. The CDR3 bases are TGTGCCAGCAGCTTAGCTAGCGGGGGTTACAATGAGCAGTTCTTC. Looking up the rest from reference TRBV7-2 and TRBJ2-1 gives the full variable domain: GAGVSQSPSNKVTEKGKDVELRCDPISGHTALYWYRQSLGQGLEFLIYFQGNSAPDKSGLPSDRFSAERTGGSVSTLTIQRTQQEDSAVYLCASSLASGGYNEQFFGPGTRLTVL.

The chain carries TRBV27 and TRBJ1-1; 7 bases map to TRBD1. This CDR3 spans 14 amino acids. Germline lookup yields CDR1 MNHEY and CDR2 SMNVEV (reference sequence). After removal of 4 bases from V and 8 bases from J, the junction contained 10 bases not matched to a gene. This CDR3 is CASSWDGQVREAFF. CDR3 nucleotide sequence: TGTGCCAGCAGTTGGGACGGACAGGTAAGAGAAGCTTTCTTT.

The V call is TRBV25-1, the J call TRBJ2-1; 8 bases are shared with TRBD1. The CDR3 loop spans 15 amino acids. The ends lost 7 bases at V and 5 bases at J; junction bases unmatched: 10. CDR1 is MGHDK, CDR2 SYGVNS, per germline. The CDR3 coding sequence is TGTGCCAGCATGATTAGGACAGGGAAAGACAATGAGCAGTTCTTC. Amino acids: CASMIRTGKDNEQFF.

The table lists this clone with a few counts. This chain links TRBV5-1 with TRBJ2-1; 9 bases match TRBD2. Germline CDR1 is SGHRS and CDR2 is YFSETQ. J gave up 10 bases and V 0 bases, and 8 bases lay outside the gene matches. CDR3 length: 15 residues. This chain's CDR3 is CASSLGTSDPREQFF. CDR3 nucleotide sequence: TGCGCCAGCAGCTTGGGGACTAGCGACCCAAGGGAGCAGTTCTTC.

This clone was detected only a few times. This chain connects TRBV27 to TRBJ1-5, with 7 bases that match TRBD1. The germline CDR1 and CDR2 sequences are MNHEY and SMNVEV (reference sequence). Trimming removed 6 bases from V and 7 bases from J; junction bases left unmatched: 12. This CDR3 contains 15 residues. CDR3 nucleotide sequence: TGTGCCAGCAGCCTAGACCCCAGGGGGGAACAGCCCCAGCATTTT. It codes for CASSLDPRGEQPQHF.

The V call is TRBV6-6, the J call TRBJ2-5, with TRBD1 matching 7 bases. V trimming: 2 bases; J trimming: 3 bases; junction bases outside the gene matches: 0. Germline V lookup: CDR1 MNHNY, CDR2 SVGAGI (reference sequence). CDR3 length: 13 amino acids. The CDR3 sequence: CASSYGTEETQYF. The CDR3 DNA reads TGTGCCAGCAGTTACGGGACAGAAGAGACCCAGTACTTC.

The chain has TRBV5-4 and TRBJ2-5, with D perhaps matching TRBD1 (5 bases). This CDR3 is built from 11 residues. Germline V gene sequence: CDR1 SGHNT, CDR2 YYREEE (reference sequence). The V and J ends lost 4 bases and 5 bases respectively, with 6 bases between them. CDR3 coding DNA: TGTGCCAGCAGCCCAGGGGAGACCCAGTACTTC. This translates into CASSPGETQYF.

V and J are TRBV7-2 and TRBJ2-7; D ambiguous. The CDR3 consists of 14 residues. Trimming pared 2 bases from V and 2 bases from J, leaving 10 bases between. Germline CDR1 SGHTA, CDR2 FQGNSA. CDR3 sequence (DNA): TGTGCCAGCAGCTTATTTCTAAGAACCTACGAGCAGTACTTC. Its protein is CASSLFLRTYEQYF.

The chain is built from TRBV7-9 and TRBJ1-1; TRBD1 matches at 8 bases. Trimming at V came to 6 bases and at J to 1 base, leaving 10 bases not matched to a gene. There are 16 residues in the CDR3. Per the germline V gene, CDR1 is SEHNR and CDR2 is FQNEAQ (reference sequence). CDR3 coding DNA: TGTGCCAGCAGTCTTGCTCCGGGACAGGCGAACACTGAAGCTTTCTTT. Its translation: CASSLAPGQANTEAFF.

V is TRBV29-1 and J is TRBJ2-5, with TRBD2 matching over 7 bases. The CDR3 totals 13 residues. Germline CDR1 and CDR2: SQVTM and ANQGSEA. The J segment lost 0 bases and the V segment lost 4 bases, leaving 2 bases of the junction unmatched. The CDR3 spells CSVVGGDQETQYF. CDR3 bases: TGCAGCGTTGTTGGGGGGGACCAAGAGACCCAGTACTTC.

A few counts support this clone. V is TRBV9 and J is TRBJ2-7, with D possibly TRBD2 on 6 matching bases. The V end was cut by 3 bases, the J end by 5 bases, with 12 bases between. CDR3 length: 13 amino acids. The germline gives CDR1 SGDLS, CDR2 YYNGEE. The CDR3 DNA sequence: TGTGCCAGCAGCGAGGACTACCGCGACGAGCAGTACTTC. Protein sequence: CASSEDYRDEQYF.

The chain joins TRBV18 to TRBJ2-2, with D uncertain. Germline V gene data show CDR1 as KGHSH and CDR2 as LQKENI. The CDR3 runs 15 residues. V was shortened by 3 bases and J by 3 bases, with 11 bases between the two germline ends. CDR3 in DNA: TGTGCCAGCTCACCCCTCTCAACGGACACCGGGGAGCTGTTTTTT. Its translation: CASSPLSTDTGELFF.

The chain employs TRBV7-6 and TRBJ1-1, with 8 positions matching TRBD1. Germline CDR1 and CDR2: SGHVS and FNYEAQ. The CDR3 has 18 residues. J lost 4 bases, V lost 0 bases, and 13 bases had no gene match. In DNA form, the CDR3 reads TGTGCCAGCAGCTTAGCCCTTGGGGCAGGGACAGGCGGCACTGAAGCTTTCTTT. This gives the protein CASSLALGAGTGGTEAFF.

V usage is TRBV7-2 and J usage is TRBJ1-2, with 7 bases lining up with TRBD1. Per the germline V gene, CDR1 is SGHTA and CDR2 is FQGNSA. The V gene end was trimmed by 2 bases and the J gene end by 2 bases; junction bases not matched to a gene: 11. The CDR3 length is 17 residues. The CDR3 sequence is CASSLRTGEVLNYGYTF. The CDR3 bases are TGTGCCAGCAGCTTACGGACAGGTGAAGTCCTAAACTATGGCTACACCTTC.

CDR3 nucleotides: TGTGCCAGCAGGCGACAGGGGGACGAAAAACTGTTTTTT. Translated, it gives CASRRQGDEKLFF. V usage is TRBV6-1 and J usage is TRBJ1-4; 9 bases are a match to TRBD1. V trimming: 6 bases; J trimming: 8 bases; junction bases outside the gene matches: 4. The germline gives CDR1 MNHNS, CDR2 SASEGT. The CDR3 consists of 13 residues.

The V and J genes are TRBV7-8 and TRBJ1-2; D not certain. Germline V gene data show CDR1 as SGHVS and CDR2 as FQNEAQ. Trimming took 7 bases from V and 2 from J, leaving 17 bases between them. This CDR3 is 15 amino acids long. CDR3 DNA sequence: TGTGCCAGCAACCCTTTATCGGAGGGCAACTATGGCTACACCTTC. This codes for CASNPLSEGNYGYTF.

This clone has only a few counts. The chain recombines TRBV28 with TRBJ1-2, with TRBD1 identical over 9 bases. Germline CDR1 MDHEN, CDR2 SYDVKM. Trimming removed 5 bases from V and 3 bases from J; junction bases left unmatched: 1. There are 13 residues in the CDR3. CDR3 in DNA: TGTGCCAGCAGTACAGGGGGCTACTATGGCTACACCTTC. This codes for CASSTGGYYGYTF.

Written as DNA, the CDR3 is TGTGCCAGCAGCTTGTGGGGGAGGGCCGTCGGGGAGCTGTTTTTT. It specifies CASSLWGRAVGELFF. The chain is built from TRBV5-4 and TRBJ2-2, with 7 nucleotides matching TRBD2. There are 15 residues in the CDR3. Trimming cost V 1 base and J 7 bases; bases outside gene matches: 7. Looked up from germline, CDR1 is SGHNT and CDR2 is YYREEE (reference sequence).

The chain has TRBV28 and TRBJ1-2; D uncertain. Deletions cut 3 bases from V and 8 bases from J, with 10 bases between. Germline-derived CDR1 and CDR2 are MDHEN and SYDVKM. The CDR3 consists of 12 residues. The CDR3 region has the DNA TGTGCCAGCAGTTTTTTGGGCTGGGGCTACACCTTC. Protein: CASSFLGWGYTF.

The gene calls are TRBV19 and TRBJ2-1; 14 nucleotides agree with TRBD2. This CDR3 comprises 16 residues. Germline values: CDR1 LNHDA, CDR2 SQIVND (reference sequence). J lost 5 bases, V lost 4 bases, and 4 bases had no gene match. Written as DNA, the CDR3 is TGTGCCAGTAGTAGCCCGGGACTAGCGGGAGACAATGAGCAGTTCTTC. Its protein product is CASSSPGLAGDNEQFF.

The rearrangement links TRBV7-8 to TRBJ1-5, with D possibly matching TRBD1 (5 bases). The length of the CDR3 is 15 residues. Between the trimmed V and J ends, which lost 5 bases and 5 bases, there was a span of 16 bases. The germline gives CDR1 SGHVS, CDR2 FQNEAQ. As DNA, the CDR3 is TGTGCCAGCAGCAGGTGGGTGGGGCTCCATCAGCCCCAGCATTTT. Translating gives CASSRWVGLHQPQHF.

V usage is TRBV19 and J usage is TRBJ1-2; D not resolved. The CDR3 loop spans 14 amino acids. Germline loops: CDR1 LNHDA, CDR2 SQIVND (reference sequence). V shed 6 bases and J shed 1 base, with 12 bases lying between them. CDR3 region: CASSNTGDNYGYTF. CDR3 sequence (DNA): TGTGCCAGTAGCAATACCGGGGATAACTATGGCTACACCTTC.